This TCR beta chain was sequenced for a study of T cell responses to AZD1222 COVID-19 vaccine. Study-wide results and limits: Regions left unmutated in variants are reportedly the target of nearly half of spike-specific TCRs. Repertoires were obtained solely post-peak T cell response. Seropositivity was recorded at baseline in only six AZD1222 recipients. The span of vaccine-associated CD4 TCRs extended across spike, with dominance at 160-218 and 743-854.

In regard to this clone: Its antigen is not known.

Data came from immunoSEQ multiplex PCR; TCRdb stores just in-frame clones and leaves some out. The table records 120,000 to 150,000 clones, roughly 80% of them present only once. The CDR3 length is 14 residues. Trimming removed 2 bases at V and 2 bases at J, with 8 bases between. Per germline, CDR1 SGHKS and CDR2 YYEKEE (reference sequence). The chain has TRBV5-5 and TRBJ2-1; D gene ambiguous. The source is an adult in good health. This specimen was peripheral blood, taken on day 0 of MenACWY control vaccination. The CDR3 sequence: CASSLSNPYNEQFF. In nucleotides, the CDR3 is TGTGCCAGCAGCTTATCTAACCCCTACAATGAGCAGTTCTTC.